This record covers a single TCR beta chain. Its antigen remains unidentified. Per-base qualities were not stored, and no clone one base away is much larger. Library prep was done by 5' RACE. Sequencing used an Illumina HiSeq 2000. A universal primer binding site was added through template switching, and the final cDNA carried a unique molecular identifier so that TCR cDNA molecules could be counted accurately. Specific primers in the conserved constant-segment region were used to synthesize first-strand cDNA for TCR alpha and beta chains. To control for contamination, every cDNA library carried two barcodes: a SMART-Mk sample barcode plus Illumina barcodes. TruSeq adapter sequences and Illumina sample barcodes were added in two successive PCR steps. Sequencing of the TCR alpha and beta cDNA libraries was done on the Illumina HiSeq platform using custom primers. Per the authors' processing: MiGEC was used to process raw reads and extract unique molecular identifiers, and MiXCR was used to find CDR3 positions. For each individual, recombination models were inferred using an EM algorithm with the repgenHMM and IGoR tools. Shared clonotype analysis was performed with the tcR package in R, normalizing sharing by the product of cloneset sizes. To study raw recombination free of thymic and clonal selection effects, out-of-frame nonproductive sequences were analyzed. TCRdb reworked the public reads: Q25 trimming with fastp, MiXCR clone assembly, productive beta chains retained. CDR3 protein duplicates are merged, each entry listing the most common genes and DNA. These V and J calls originate from TCRdb's pipeline instead of the authors' own analysis. This sample lists approximately 500,000 distinct CDR3 sequences; about 15% were detected once. Clones ranked in the top ten supply 0.44% of the sample.

This entry is derived from a study of identical twins (dated by TCRdb to 2015 to 2016). With regard to the full study: TCR alpha and beta repertoires from monozygotic twins, unrelated adults of various ages and cord blood were deep-sequenced to test whether fetal clonotypes persist. To rule out contamination, replicate twin experiments were performed at different times with different library preparation protocols.

Every donor in the study was a healthy Caucasian. The twin cohort comprised three pairs of female monozygotic twins, all aged roughly 18 to 30 years. CD4+ and CD8+ T cell populations were isolated with positive isolation kits from Invitrogen. General study outcomes and caveats: Abundant cord blood beta clonotypes had fewer insertions, young adult naive repertoires showed a similar but weaker trend, and memory repertoires showed no such trend. In monozygotic twins, recombination models systematically underestimated out-of-frame TCR alpha sharing, but the models matched the sharing seen between unrelated individuals. Because the same donors could not be followed over many years, the conclusions depended on cross-sectional statistical analysis. A weaker excess of twin sharing was found in beta out-of-frame sequences because the signal-to-noise ratio was lowered by fewer shared sequences. Invariant T cells such as MAIT and iNKT could partly confound zero-insertion analyses, though diverse VJ usage argued against this for most clonotypes. Out-of-frame TCR alpha sequences shared between twins showed an excess of low generation-probability sequences compared with coincidental sharing between unrelated individuals.

V is cut back by 5 bases and J by 3 bases, with 10 bases in the junction unmatched. Spanning cysteine to phenylalanine, the CDR3 consists of 15 amino acids. Only CDR3 DNA is held: 45 bases, read in frame from base 1. The germline V gene specifies SGHAT as CDR1 and FQNNGV as CDR2. These data were likewise used in another study, on yellow fever vaccine responses in identical twins. From the second report: The T cell response to vaccination in identical twins was reported by the authors to appear partly convergent and partly personalized. The study precisely tracked vaccine-responding T cell clones in identical twins.

Sequencing used CD4+ T cells sorted from blood. This chain is built from TRBV11-2 and TRBJ2-7; the junction holds 7 bases that match TRBD2. The clonotype comes from a woman aged 18 to 35 in good health. The CDR3 protein: CASSEAGTTLYEQYF. The nucleotide sequence is given as TGTGCCAGCAGCGAAGCCGGGACTACTCTCTACGAGCAGTACTTC.